Described below is a single T cell receptor (beta chain) sequence and its context. Original processing notes: From reference gene primer amplification, estimates of nucleated cell counts were derived. The assay was immunoSEQ multiplex PCR, and TCRdb's table has in-frame clones only and misses some. V and J calls plus clone size are reproduced from that table; the DNA served to infer D and trimming. The sample holds more than 95,000 clones, about three quarters seen once. This sample stems from a study of blood T cell repertoires in COVID-19. About the research overall: Acute-phase and convalescent COVID-19 samples originated in the United States, Italy and Spain. From T cells, B-cell-depleted T cells, or PBMCs came the material, which was cDNA or gDNA.

Sequencing was done on a sample of peripheral blood. This TCR was recovered from a man aged 70 or older with acute or convalescent COVID-19.

CDR3 sequence reads: CASSSPGGTSGALEQYF. CDR3 DNA sequence: TGTGCCAGCAGCTCCCCCGGAGGGACTAGCGGGGCCCTCGAGCAGTACTTC. This sequence joins TRBV7-2 and TRBJ2-7; 13 nucleotides agree with TRBD2. The CDR3 sequence is 17 residues long. Germline values: CDR1 SGHTA, CDR2 FQGNSA. V was clipped by 4 bases and J by 6 bases; unmatched bases: 12.